The sequence of this TCR beta chain was determined in a study of blood T cell repertoires in COVID-19. As for the study in general: Acute and convalescent COVID-19 samples came from the United States, Italy and Spain. T cells, B-cell-depleted T cells, or PBMCs supplied cDNA or gDNA.

This clone is medium-sized (0.01 to 0.1%) within its sample. The repertoire was sequenced with immunoSEQ multiplex PCR; TCRdb's copy has only in-frame clones and lacks some. The sample holds some 100,000 clones; approximately 86% are singletons and the top ten take approximately 5%. The CDR3 covers 15 residues. CDR1 SNHLY and CDR2 FYNNEI come from the germline V gene. The J segment lost 5 bases and the V segment lost 4 bases, leaving 9 bases of the junction unmatched. Sequences were obtained from peripheral blood. The receptor comes from a human donor in a cohort sampled during active COVID-19. The J gene is TRBJ1-1, the V gene TRBV2; 8 positions match TRBD1. The CDR3 DNA reads as TGTGCCAGCAGTGTTGACAGGGGTGTAAAAACTGAAGCTTTCTTT. Its protein is CASSVDRGVKTEAFF.